These T cell receptor beta chains were read from a single sample in a study of cytomegalovirus exposure and HLA in healthy donors. Here immunoSEQ multiplex PCR was the method, and the copy in TCRdb shows in-frame clones only, minus some. The sample consists of 120,000 or so clones, around three quarters of them appearing once. Material for sequencing was PBMCs. Every receptor here comes from a man aged 18 to 29 in good health and CMV-seronegative. Each CDR3 is given with its conserved first and last residue. Fields, in order: V gene, clone size, J gene, D gene, CDR3 DNA, CDR3 protein. A D gene is named only where the DNA matches it firmly. The size entry is marked missing in some rows and otherwise reads once, few, many or a size class.

v_call: TRBV11-2; clone_size: -; j_call: TRBJ2-3; d_call: -; cdr3_nt: TGTGCCAGCAGCCCCCTACTAGCTTCGACCCGTTATACAGATACGCAGTATTTT; cdr3_aa: CASSPLLASTRYTDTQYF
v_call: TRBV13; clone_size: few; j_call: TRBJ1-4; d_call: -; cdr3_nt: TGTGCCAGCAGCCCTTGGAGACAGGTTAATGAAAAACTGTTTTTT; cdr3_aa: CASSPWRQVNEKLFF
v_call: TRBV7-3; clone_size: -; j_call: TRBJ1-1; d_call: -; cdr3_nt: TGTGCCAGCAGCTTAACGAGTCTGAACACTGAAGCTTTCTTT; cdr3_aa: CASSLTSLNTEAFF
v_call: TRBV18; clone_size: -; j_call: TRBJ2-5; d_call: -; cdr3_nt: TGTGCCAGCTCAAAGGGGGAGACCCAGTACTTC; cdr3_aa: CASSKGETQYF
v_call: TRBV7-9; clone_size: -; j_call: TRBJ2-7; d_call: TRBD2; cdr3_nt: TGTGCCAGCAGCCGTCCAACTAGCGGAACCTACGAGCAGTACTTC; cdr3_aa: CASSRPTSGTYEQYF
v_call: TRBV28; clone_size: -; j_call: TRBJ2-3; d_call: TRBD1; cdr3_nt: TGTGCCAGCAGTTCGACAGGGACAGGGGTAGATACGCAGTATTTT; cdr3_aa: CASSSTGTGVDTQYF
v_call: TRBV2; clone_size: -; j_call: TRBJ2-1; d_call: -; cdr3_nt: TGTGCCAGCAGTGAAGCTACGAGGTTTTACAATGAGCAGTTCTTC; cdr3_aa: CASSEATRFYNEQFF
v_call: TRBV5-4; clone_size: few; j_call: TRBJ1-1; d_call: TRBD1; cdr3_nt: TGTGCCAGCAGCTTAGGCACAGGGGGCGGCACTGAAGCTTTCTTT; cdr3_aa: CASSLGTGGGTEAFF
v_call: TRBV5-6; clone_size: few; j_call: TRBJ2-2; d_call: -; cdr3_nt: TGTGCCAGCAGCTTGGTTGAGACCGGGGAGCTGTTTTTT; cdr3_aa: CASSLVETGELFF
v_call: TRBV5-1; clone_size: -; j_call: TRBJ1-2; d_call: -; cdr3_nt: TGCGCCAGCAGCTTGGTGCAGGGCCTTTATGGCTACACCTTC; cdr3_aa: CASSLVQGLYGYTF
v_call: TRBV6-6; clone_size: -; j_call: TRBJ2-5; d_call: -; cdr3_nt: TGTGCCAGCTTGAGGGACATATCCATCCTGCAAGAGACCCAGTACTTC; cdr3_aa: CASLRDISILQETQYF
v_call: TRBV11-3; clone_size: -; j_call: TRBJ2-1; d_call: -; cdr3_nt: TGTGCCAGCAGCTTCTATAGCGGAGATGAGCAGTTCTTC; cdr3_aa: CASSFYSGDEQFF
v_call: TRBV7-7; clone_size: once; j_call: TRBJ2-2; d_call: -; cdr3_nt: TGTGCTAGCTGCCCGGGGTTGGCCGGGGAGCTGTTTTTT; cdr3_aa: CASCPGLAGELFF
v_call: TRBV6-6; clone_size: -; j_call: TRBJ2-7; d_call: -; cdr3_nt: TGTGCCAGCTGTTCCCCGGACACGTACTACGAGCAGTACTTC; cdr3_aa: CASCSPDTYYEQYF
v_call: TRBV5-4; clone_size: -; j_call: TRBJ1-2; d_call: -; cdr3_nt: TGTGCCAGCAGCTTGGTTCAGGGGCGGAACTATGGCTACACCTTC; cdr3_aa: CASSLVQGRNYGYTF
v_call: TRBV30; clone_size: -; j_call: TRBJ1-2; d_call: -; cdr3_nt: TGTGCCTGGAGTGGGAGCCCTCCCAGCTACACCTTC; cdr3_aa: CAWSGSPPSYTF
v_call: TRBV30; clone_size: -; j_call: TRBJ2-1; d_call: TRBD2; cdr3_nt: TGTGCCTGGGGTGTGGGACTAGCGGGAGGGAGTGAGCAGTTCTTC; cdr3_aa: CAWGVGLAGGSEQFF
v_call: TRBV7-2; clone_size: -; j_call: TRBJ2-2; d_call: TRBD2; cdr3_nt: TGTGCCAGCAGCCCATGGGGACACGAAGCGGGGGGATTCACCGGGGAGCTGTTTTTT; cdr3_aa: CASSPWGHEAGGFTGELFF
v_call: TRBV30; clone_size: -; j_call: TRBJ2-3; d_call: TRBD1; cdr3_nt: TGTGCCTGGAGTGTACGGGGACAGGGATACGATACGCAGTATTTT; cdr3_aa: CAWSVRGQGYDTQYF
v_call: TRBV9; clone_size: -; j_call: TRBJ2-1; d_call: TRBD2; cdr3_nt: TGTGCCAGCAGCCTTAGACTAGCGGGATTGTATGAGCAGTTCTTC; cdr3_aa: CASSLRLAGLYEQFF
v_call: TRBV13; clone_size: -; j_call: TRBJ2-1; d_call: -; cdr3_nt: TGTGCCAGCAGCTTAAGTGGGAGTACAAATGAGCAGTTCTTC; cdr3_aa: CASSLSGSTNEQFF
v_call: TRBV19; clone_size: -; j_call: TRBJ2-1; d_call: -; cdr3_nt: TGTGCCAGTAGTCAAACTCTAGTTGGCAATGAGCAGTTCTTC; cdr3_aa: CASSQTLVGNEQFF
v_call: TRBV7-6; clone_size: -; j_call: TRBJ1-1; d_call: -; cdr3_nt: TGTGCCAGCAGCTTAGCCTCCAGGGGTTTGGGTGAAGCTTTCTTT; cdr3_aa: CASSLASRGLGEAFF
v_call: TRBV11-2; clone_size: -; j_call: TRBJ2-1; d_call: -; cdr3_nt: TGTGCCAGCAGCTCAATAACAGCCCCCGGACTCTACAATGAGCAGTTCTTC; cdr3_aa: CASSSITAPGLYNEQFF
v_call: TRBV19; clone_size: -; j_call: TRBJ2-2; d_call: TRBD1; cdr3_nt: TGTGCCAGTAGTCCCTGGACAGGGTTAACCGGGGAGCTGTTTTTT; cdr3_aa: CASSPWTGLTGELFF
v_call: TRBV7-9; clone_size: -; j_call: TRBJ1-2; d_call: TRBD1; cdr3_nt: TGTTCCAGCACCCTTACAGGGGTCTCTGGCTACACCTTC; cdr3_aa: CSSTLTGVSGYTF
v_call: TRBV6-1; clone_size: -; j_call: TRBJ1-3; d_call: TRBD1; cdr3_nt: TGTGCCAGCAGGCCCCAGGGGGCTGGAAACACCATATATTTT; cdr3_aa: CASRPQGAGNTIYF
v_call: TRBV28; clone_size: -; j_call: TRBJ2-7; d_call: -; cdr3_nt: TGTGCCAGCAGTCCGATGGGGGGACGCACTAACTACGAGCAGTACTTC; cdr3_aa: CASSPMGGRTNYEQYF
v_call: TRBV10-3; clone_size: -; j_call: TRBJ1-5; d_call: -; cdr3_nt: TGTGCCATCAGTGCGGATGACAAGCCCCAGCATTTT; cdr3_aa: CAISADDKPQHF
v_call: TRBV27; clone_size: -; j_call: TRBJ2-4; d_call: -; cdr3_nt: TGTGCCAGCAGTGCAGGGATAGCCAAAAACATTCAGTACTTC; cdr3_aa: CASSAGIAKNIQYF
v_call: TRBV7-2; clone_size: -; j_call: TRBJ2-7; d_call: TRBD2; cdr3_nt: TGTGCCAGCAGCCCCGACCCGACTAGCACTTACGAGCAGTACTTC; cdr3_aa: CASSPDPTSTYEQYF
v_call: TRBV5-4; clone_size: -; j_call: TRBJ2-3; d_call: -; cdr3_nt: TGTGCCAGCAGCTTTATCACAGATGCGCAGTATTTT; cdr3_aa: CASSFITDAQYF
v_call: TRBV4-2; clone_size: -; j_call: TRBJ2-4; d_call: TRBD1; cdr3_nt: TGTGCCAGCAGCCAAGGGGTTTCCGGGACAGGGTTCGCCAAAAACATTCAGTACTTC; cdr3_aa: CASSQGVSGTGFAKNIQYF
v_call: TRBV1; clone_size: -; j_call: TRBJ2-5; d_call: -; cdr3_nt: TGCACCAGCAGCCCCCACAGGGTCAGCCAAGAGACCCAGTACTTC; cdr3_aa: CTSSPHRVSQETQYF
v_call: TRBV6-5; clone_size: once; j_call: TRBJ2-1; d_call: TRBD2; cdr3_nt: TGTGCCAGCAGTGCCGGGACTACCCCACCTAAGCAGTTCTTC; cdr3_aa: CASSAGTTPPKQFF
v_call: TRBV10-1; clone_size: few; j_call: TRBJ2-2; d_call: -; cdr3_nt: TGCGCCAGCAGTGAATATCTCGGGGAGCTGTTTTTT; cdr3_aa: CASSEYLGELFF
v_call: TRBV18; clone_size: -; j_call: TRBJ2-3; d_call: -; cdr3_nt: TGTGCCAGCTCACCACCGGTTTGGGGTCGGGACACAGATACGCAGTATTTT; cdr3_aa: CASSPPVWGRDTDTQYF
v_call: TRBV27; clone_size: once; j_call: TRBJ1-2; d_call: TRBD1; cdr3_nt: TGTGCCAGCAGTAGCTCCGGGACAGGGGTCTATGGCTACACCTTC; cdr3_aa: CASSSSGTGVYGYTF
v_call: TRBV6-5; clone_size: -; j_call: TRBJ2-5; d_call: TRBD1; cdr3_nt: TGTGCCAGCAGTTACTCGAGTGGCCAGGGGGCCGAGACCCAGTACTTC; cdr3_aa: CASSYSSGQGAETQYF
v_call: TRBV19; clone_size: -; j_call: TRBJ2-7; d_call: -; cdr3_nt: TGTGCCAGTAGTATTCGGGACGGGAGTGACTACGAGCAGTACTTC; cdr3_aa: CASSIRDGSDYEQYF
v_call: TRBV28; clone_size: -; j_call: TRBJ2-1; d_call: -; cdr3_nt: TGTGCCAGCAGTCCGCCTGCGACTAGTAACGGGGGCAATGAGCAGTTCTTC; cdr3_aa: CASSPPATSNGGNEQFF
v_call: TRBV25-1; clone_size: -; j_call: TRBJ2-5; d_call: TRBD2; cdr3_nt: TGTGCCAGCACTGAAGGACTAGCCGGGGAGACCCAGTACTTC; cdr3_aa: CASTEGLAGETQYF
v_call: TRBV5-1; clone_size: -; j_call: TRBJ2-1; d_call: TRBD2; cdr3_nt: TGCGCCAGCAGCTTGGATCCTAGCGGGAGGGGTAATGAGCAGTTCTTC; cdr3_aa: CASSLDPSGRGNEQFF
v_call: TRBV19; clone_size: -; j_call: TRBJ2-1; d_call: TRBD2; cdr3_nt: TGTGCCAGTAGTATCCAAGCGGGAGTGGCCTACAATGAGCAGTTCTTC; cdr3_aa: CASSIQAGVAYNEQFF
v_call: TRBV7-2; clone_size: few; j_call: TRBJ1-1; d_call: TRBD1; cdr3_nt: TGTGCCAGCAGCTTATTGCAGGGGGTCACTGAAGCTTTCTTT; cdr3_aa: CASSLLQGVTEAFF
v_call: TRBV11-2; clone_size: -; j_call: TRBJ2-7; d_call: -; cdr3_nt: TGTGCCAGCAGCACCGGGACACGGCCCTACGAGCAGTACTTC; cdr3_aa: CASSTGTRPYEQYF
v_call: TRBV2; clone_size: -; j_call: TRBJ2-1; d_call: TRBD2; cdr3_nt: TGTGCCACCGTCCGGCGGGAGGGCTACAATGAGCAGTTCTTC; cdr3_aa: CATVRREGYNEQFF
v_call: TRBV5-6; clone_size: -; j_call: TRBJ2-1; d_call: -; cdr3_nt: TGTGCCAGCACTCCGACGCAGCGTTATAATGAGCAGTTCTTC; cdr3_aa: CASTPTQRYNEQFF
v_call: TRBV5-4; clone_size: -; j_call: TRBJ2-7; d_call: -; cdr3_nt: TGTGCCAGCAGCTTGAGCCCCGGGGACTACGAGCAGTACTTC; cdr3_aa: CASSLSPGDYEQYF
v_call: TRBV19; clone_size: -; j_call: TRBJ1-1; d_call: -; cdr3_nt: TGTGCCAGTACCCGACAGACTGAAGCTTTCTTT; cdr3_aa: CASTRQTEAFF
v_call: TRBV7-3; clone_size: -; j_call: TRBJ1-2; d_call: -; cdr3_nt: TGTGCCAGCAGCGCCGGGGGAGGAGCTAACTATGGCTACACCTTC; cdr3_aa: CASSAGGGANYGYTF
v_call: TRBV5-4; clone_size: once; j_call: TRBJ2-1; d_call: -; cdr3_nt: TGTGCCAGCAGCTTGGGACAGCCCAATGAGCAGTTCTTC; cdr3_aa: CASSLGQPNEQFF
v_call: TRBV10-1; clone_size: -; j_call: TRBJ2-1; d_call: TRBD1; cdr3_nt: TGCGCCAGCGGTCGGACAGGGGGATTCGATGAGCAGTTCTTC; cdr3_aa: CASGRTGGFDEQFF
v_call: TRBV25-1; clone_size: -; j_call: TRBJ1-1; d_call: -; cdr3_nt: TGTGCCAGCAGTGGCCCGGGGGTCGGGAACACTGAAGCTTTCTTT; cdr3_aa: CASSGPGVGNTEAFF
v_call: TRBV6-4; clone_size: -; j_call: TRBJ2-2; d_call: -; cdr3_nt: TGTGCCAGCAGTGACAATATTGAGGGGGCCGGGGAGCTGTTTTTT; cdr3_aa: CASSDNIEGAGELFF
v_call: TRBV19; clone_size: -; j_call: TRBJ2-5; d_call: TRBD2; cdr3_nt: TGTGCCAGTAGTAATCTAGCGGGAGCACGAGAGACCCAGTACTTC; cdr3_aa: CASSNLAGARETQYF
v_call: TRBV5-8; clone_size: -; j_call: TRBJ1-1; d_call: -; cdr3_nt: TGTGCCAGCAGCACCGCCCCGGGGGTAGAAGCTTTCTTT; cdr3_aa: CASSTAPGVEAFF
v_call: TRBV7-3; clone_size: -; j_call: TRBJ1-1; d_call: -; cdr3_nt: TGTGCCAGCAGCGACCCGGGGACTGAAGCTTTCTTT; cdr3_aa: CASSDPGTEAFF